This entry is about one T cell receptor beta chain. The sample belongs to a study of T cell changes during pregnancy in multiple sclerosis. The data were produced by immunoSEQ multiplex PCR, yet TCRdb's version contains in-frame clones alone and is incomplete. The table has 35,000 to 40,000 clones, approximately 90% seen once. The V and J ends lost 1 base and 2 bases respectively, with 12 bases between them. The CDR3 sequence is 16 residues long. Per the germline V gene, CDR1 is LNHDA and CDR2 is SQIVND (reference sequence). The chain employs TRBV19 and TRBJ1-5; no definite D call. Sequencing was performed on CD8+ T cells from peripheral blood mononuclear cells, taken in the third trimester of pregnancy. This TCR was sampled from a female donor with multiple sclerosis, enrolled in a pregnancy study. The CDR3 DNA sequence: TGTGCCAGTAGTATAGGAAGCGGGTGGGGCAATCAGCCCCAGCATTTT. Amino acids: CASSIGSGWGNQPQHF.